Included here is one T cell receptor beta chain sequence, with context. The target of this receptor is not known. There are no base qualities to consult, and no much larger clone falls within one base. Whole blood was collected in K2EDTA tubes by collaborating institutions according to the institutions' own protocols. For TCRbeta analysis, collaborators shipped samples as frozen whole blood, isolated PBMCs, or DNA extracted from either of those sample types. In the germline V gene, CDR1 corresponds to SNHLY and CDR2 to FYNNEI. V drops 2 bases and J drops 8 bases, leaving 15 bases in between. The cysteine opens and the phenylalanine closes a CDR3 of 15 amino acids. Of all the DNA, just the CDR3 is kept, 45 bases in frame from base 1. The entry originates in a study of blood T cell repertoires in COVID-19 (dated by TCRdb to the early 2020s). Broadly, across the study: Samples covering the acute and convalescent phases of COVID-19 were provided by collaborators in the United States, Italy and Spain. The prospective study material was composed of cDNA or gDNA derived from T cells, B-cell-depleted T cells, or PBMCs. The dataset comprised deeply sampled blood TCRbeta repertoires from subjects exposed to, actively infected with, or recovered from COVID-19. A freely available public database, intended as a resource for researchers studying the immune response to SARS-CoV-2, is where the repertoires were released. The samples were drawn from two sources: the first 160 participants of the ongoing ImmuneRACE study, and about 1,300 subjects contributed by 6 global collaborators. A de-identified subject ID, COVID-19 status, age in years and sex were almost always included in the sample metadata. HLA class I and class II types, where available, came from metadata supplied by the sample provider rather than from assay-based typing.

The full study reports these points: The amount of clinical and demographic metadata varied by source and participant and was provided uncurated.

TCRbeta CDR3 regions were amplified from genomic DNA using the immunoSEQ Assay, a bias-controlled multiplex PCR. Processing in the source paper ran as follows. Nucleated cell counts per sample were estimated from amplification of reference gene primers within the assay. To quantify the absolute abundance of each unique TCRbeta CDR3 rearrangement, sequence reads were collapsed and filtered. For each sample, productive Simpson clonality was calculated as the square root of Simpson's diversity index across productive rearrangements. TCRdb mirrors the immuneACCESS table, restricted to in-frame sequences. Some clones are absent from its copies; in checked studies, under half trace to an unresolved V gene, and the reason for the others is unknown. The V and J calls and the clone size are those of that table, but D and trimming were determined from the DNA. The sample includes around 80,000 clones, with about 91% observed a single time. In total, the top ten clones hold 4% to 5.5% of the sample.

This chain joins TRBV2 to TRBJ1-4; matching of 5 bases hints at TRBD1 as the D gene. The TCR originated in a woman older than 75 with acute or convalescent COVID-19. What was sequenced was peripheral blood. The CDR3 region reads CASSERGTEGEKLFF. The DNA sequence reads TGTGCCAGCAGTGAACGAGGGACGGAGGGCGAAAAACTGTTTTTT.